The T cell receptor (beta chain) described here comes from a study of cytomegalovirus exposure and HLA in healthy donors. Study results and caveats: Later analysis showed TCR association rates varying by HLA locus, highest for DRB1 and lowest for HLA-C. Donors were assumed by presence/absence analyses to have roughly uniform sequencing depth.

The primer mix had 60 Vbeta and 13 Jbeta primers. Sequencing was performed with immunoSEQ multiplex PCR; in TCRdb, only in-frame clones are kept and a portion is missing. The sample has 150,000 to 200,000 clones; roughly 85% are singletons. This CDR3 comprises 11 residues. Germline CDR1 SNHLY, CDR2 FYNNEI. The V gene lost 5 bases and the J gene lost 3 bases, with 5 bases spanning the gap. This clone has just a few counts. Its specificity is unknown. The rearrangement uses TRBV2 and TRBJ2-7; D remains ambiguous. The source material was PBMCs. The TCR sequence derives from a man aged 35 to 55 in good health and CMV-seropositive. CDR3 sequence (DNA): TGTGCCAGCAGTTATTTCTACGAGCAGTACTTC. It yields the protein CASSYFYEQYF.